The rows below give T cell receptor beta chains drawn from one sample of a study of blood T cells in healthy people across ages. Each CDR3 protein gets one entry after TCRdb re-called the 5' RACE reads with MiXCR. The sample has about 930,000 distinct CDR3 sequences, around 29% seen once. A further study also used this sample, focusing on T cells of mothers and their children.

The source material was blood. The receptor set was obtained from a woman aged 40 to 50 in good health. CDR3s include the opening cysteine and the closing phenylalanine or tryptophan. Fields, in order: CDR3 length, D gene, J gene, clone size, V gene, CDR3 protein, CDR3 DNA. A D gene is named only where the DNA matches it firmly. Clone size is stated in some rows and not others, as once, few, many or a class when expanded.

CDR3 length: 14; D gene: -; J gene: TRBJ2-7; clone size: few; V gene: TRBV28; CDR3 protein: CASRETGPTYEQYF; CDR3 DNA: TGTGCCAGCAGGGAGACAGGACCAACCTACGAGCAGTACTTC
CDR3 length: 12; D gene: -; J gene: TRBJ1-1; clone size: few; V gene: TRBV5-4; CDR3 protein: CASSPDGAEAFF; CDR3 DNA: TGTGCCAGCAGTCCTGACGGGGCCGAAGCTTTCTTT
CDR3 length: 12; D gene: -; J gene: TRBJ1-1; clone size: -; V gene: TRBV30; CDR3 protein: CAWSERIPGAFF; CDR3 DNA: TGTGCCTGGAGTGAGAGGATCCCGGGAGCTTTCTTT
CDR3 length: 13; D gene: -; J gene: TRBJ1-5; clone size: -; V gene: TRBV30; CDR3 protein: CAWSVQVDQPQHF; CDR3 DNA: TGTGCCTGGAGTGTACAGGTGGACCAGCCCCAGCATTTT
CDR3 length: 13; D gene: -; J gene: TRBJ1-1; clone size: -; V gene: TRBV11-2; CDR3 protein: CASSFSSANEAFF; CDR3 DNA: TGTGCCAGCAGCTTTTCATCGGCAAATGAAGCTTTCTTT
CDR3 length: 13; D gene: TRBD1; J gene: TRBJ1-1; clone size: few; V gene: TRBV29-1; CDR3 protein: CSVGDRAATEAFF; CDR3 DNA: TGCAGCGTCGGGGACAGGGCGGCCACTGAAGCTTTCTTT
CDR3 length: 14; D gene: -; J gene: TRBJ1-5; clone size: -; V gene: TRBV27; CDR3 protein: CASRKGAGDQPQHF; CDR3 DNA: TGTGCCAGCAGAAAAGGGGCAGGCGATCAGCCCCAGCATTTT
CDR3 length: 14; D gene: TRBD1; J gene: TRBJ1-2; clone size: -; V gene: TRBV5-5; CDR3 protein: CAHSGDRANYGYTF; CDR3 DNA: TGTGCTCATTCGGGGGACAGAGCTAACTATGGCTACACCTTC
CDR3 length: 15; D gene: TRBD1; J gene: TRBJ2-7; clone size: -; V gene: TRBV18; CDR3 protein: CASSQTGSNGGEQYF; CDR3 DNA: TGTGCCAGCTCACAGACAGGGAGCAACGGCGGCGAGCAGTACTTC
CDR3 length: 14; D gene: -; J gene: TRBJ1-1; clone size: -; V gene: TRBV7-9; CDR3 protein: CASSPGSHRTEAFF; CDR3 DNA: TGTGCCAGCAGCCCCGGATCACACCGAACTGAAGCTTTCTTT
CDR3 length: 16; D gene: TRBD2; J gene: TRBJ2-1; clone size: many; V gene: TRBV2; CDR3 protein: CASSPQRGGSYNEQFF; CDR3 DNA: TGTGCCAGCAGTCCCCAGCGGGGGGGGTCCTACAATGAGCAGTTCTTC
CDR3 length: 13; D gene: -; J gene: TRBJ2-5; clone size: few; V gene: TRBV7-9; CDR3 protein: CASNAGEWETQYF; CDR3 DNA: TGTGCCAGCAACGCAGGGGAATGGGAGACCCAGTACTTC
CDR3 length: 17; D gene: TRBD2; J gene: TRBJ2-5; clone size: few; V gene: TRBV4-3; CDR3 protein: CASSQGRLAGGPETQYF; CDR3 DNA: TGCGCCAGCAGCCAAGGAAGACTAGCGGGGGGACCAGAGACCCAGTACTTC
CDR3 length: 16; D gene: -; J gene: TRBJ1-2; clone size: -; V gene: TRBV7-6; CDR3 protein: CANSFLPGEANYGYTF; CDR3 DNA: TGTGCCAACAGCTTTCTTCCAGGGGAGGCTAACTATGGCTACACCTTC
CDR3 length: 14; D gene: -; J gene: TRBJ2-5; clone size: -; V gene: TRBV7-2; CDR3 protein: CASSPSTYQETRYF; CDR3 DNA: TGTGCCAGCAGCCCTAGCACGTACCAAGAGACCCGGTACTTC
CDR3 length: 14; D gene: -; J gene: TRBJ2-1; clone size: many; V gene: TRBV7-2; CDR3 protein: CASSLFIEGTEQFF; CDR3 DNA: TGTGCCAGCAGCTTGTTTATTGAAGGGACTGAGCAGTTCTTC
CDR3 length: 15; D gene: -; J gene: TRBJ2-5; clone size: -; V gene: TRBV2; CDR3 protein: CASSPSGMYQETQYF; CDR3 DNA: TGTGCCAGCAGTCCCAGCGGAATGTACCAAGAGACCCAGTACTTC
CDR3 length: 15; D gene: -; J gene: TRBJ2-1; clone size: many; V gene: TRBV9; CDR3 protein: CASSVFSGSYNEQFF; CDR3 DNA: TGTGCCAGCAGCGTCTTCTCTGGGTCCTACAATGAGCAGTTCTTC
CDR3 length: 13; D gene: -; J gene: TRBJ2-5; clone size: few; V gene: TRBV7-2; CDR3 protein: CASSLMSEETQYF; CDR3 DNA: TGTGCCAGCAGCTTAATGTCGGAAGAGACCCAGTACTTC
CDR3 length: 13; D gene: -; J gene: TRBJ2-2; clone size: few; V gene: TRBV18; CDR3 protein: CASSQSAAGELFF; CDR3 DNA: TGTGCCAGCTCGCAGTCCGCAGCCGGGGAGCTGTTTTTT
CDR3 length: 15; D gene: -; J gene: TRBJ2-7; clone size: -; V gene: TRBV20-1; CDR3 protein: CSARGLQGGSYEQYF; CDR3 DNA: TGCAGTGCTAGAGGGCTCCAGGGCGGCTCCTACGAGCAGTACTTC
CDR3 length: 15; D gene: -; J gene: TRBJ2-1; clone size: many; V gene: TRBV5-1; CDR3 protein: CASSLGGGLYNEQFF; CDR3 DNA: TGTGCCAGCAGCTTAGGGGGGGGCCTTTACAATGAGCAGTTCTTC
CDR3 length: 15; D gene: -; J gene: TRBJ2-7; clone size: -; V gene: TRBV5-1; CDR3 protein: CASSPGAGSWDEQYF; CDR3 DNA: TGCGCCAGCAGCCCTGGGGCGGGGAGCTGGGACGAGCAGTACTTC
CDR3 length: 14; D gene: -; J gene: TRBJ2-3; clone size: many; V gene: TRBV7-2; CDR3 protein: CASMRITSTDTQYF; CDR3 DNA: TGTGCCAGCATGCGGATAACTAGCACAGATACGCAGTATTTT
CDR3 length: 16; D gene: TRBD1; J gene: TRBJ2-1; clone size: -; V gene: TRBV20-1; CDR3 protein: CSASHALSDPTGEQFF; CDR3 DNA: TGCAGTGCTAGCCATGCTTTATCGGACCCGACAGGGGAGCAGTTCTTC
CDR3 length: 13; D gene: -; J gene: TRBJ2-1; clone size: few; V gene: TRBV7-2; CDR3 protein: CASSSSREAEQFF; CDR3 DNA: TGTGCCAGCAGCTCCTCCAGGGAGGCTGAGCAGTTCTTC
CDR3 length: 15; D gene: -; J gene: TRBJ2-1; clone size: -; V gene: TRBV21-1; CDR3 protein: CASSPVGDRQETQFF; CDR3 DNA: TGTGCCAGCAGCCCAGTCGGGGACAGACAGGAGACCCAGTTCTTC
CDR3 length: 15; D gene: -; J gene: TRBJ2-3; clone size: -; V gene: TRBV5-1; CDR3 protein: CASSLVVDLTDTQYF; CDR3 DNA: TGCGCCAGCAGCTTGGTAGTTGACCTCACAGATACGCAGTATTTT
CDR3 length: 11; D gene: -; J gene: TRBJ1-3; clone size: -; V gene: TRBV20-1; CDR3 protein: CSAREGYTIYF; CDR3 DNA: TGCAGTGCTAGAGAGGGTTACACCATATATTTT
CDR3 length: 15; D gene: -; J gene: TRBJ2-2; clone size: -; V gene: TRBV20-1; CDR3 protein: CSARVPGRYTGELFF; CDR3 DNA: TGCAGTGCTAGAGTACCGGGGAGATACACCGGGGAGCTGTTTTTT